Listed below are T cell receptor beta chains from one sample, sequenced in a study of blood T cell repertoires in COVID-19. Here immunoSEQ multiplex PCR was the method, and the copy in TCRdb shows in-frame clones only, minus some. The table includes fewer than 200,000 clones, 75% to 90% detected once. The sample was peripheral blood. Every receptor here comes from a human donor with acute or convalescent COVID-19. The donor label of this sample is uncertain. The CDR3 runs from the conserved cysteine through the conserved F or W. D genes are given only for firm matches. Where a row states a size, it is once, few, many or the class of an expanded clone; other rows omit it.

V: TRBV7-9
length: 15
D: TRBD1
size: NA
J: TRBJ1-2
DNA: TGTGCCAGCAGCCCAATGGGACAGGTCAACTATGGCTACACCTTC
CDR3: CASSPMGQVNYGYTF

V: TRBV29-1
length: 13
D: TRBD1
size: few
J: TRBJ1-2
DNA: TGCAGCGTTAGGACAGGGACGAACTATGGCTACACCTTC
CDR3: CSVRTGTNYGYTF

V: TRBV7-8
length: 14
D: TRBD1
size: once
J: TRBJ1-5
DNA: TGTGCCAGCAGCTTAGACAGGGGGCGTCAGCCCCAGCATTTT
CDR3: CASSLDRGRQPQHF

V: TRBV21-1
length: 10
D: NA
size: NA
J: TRBJ2-1
DNA: TGTGCCAGCAGCAAAGACGGTCAGTTCTTC
CDR3: CASSKDGQFF

V: TRBV19
length: 15
D: TRBD1
size: NA
J: TRBJ1-6
DNA: TGTGCCAGTAGAGGGTACAGGGGGTTGGATTCACCCCTCCACTTT
CDR3: CASRGYRGLDSPLHF

V: TRBV5-1
length: 15
D: NA
size: NA
J: TRBJ2-5
DNA: TGCGCCAGCACCCAAATACCGGGACAACAAGAGACCCAGTACTTC
CDR3: CASTQIPGQQETQYF

V: TRBV4-3
length: 17
D: NA
size: NA
J: TRBJ1-1
DNA: TGCGCCCGCAGCCAAGCCGGGGGGGGGTCGGCGAACACTGAAGCTTTCTTT
CDR3: CARSQAGGGSANTEAFF

V: TRBV30
length: 15
D: NA
size: NA
J: TRBJ1-3
DNA: TGTGCCTGGAGGCCGGTTTGGGGCGTTGGAAACACCATATATTTT
CDR3: CAWRPVWGVGNTIYF

V: TRBV7-8
length: 16
D: NA
size: NA
J: TRBJ1-1
DNA: TGTGCCAGCAGCTCAATGGGAGGGTTGGGGAACACTGAAGCTTTCTTT
CDR3: CASSSMGGLGNTEAFF

V: TRBV5-1
length: 14
D: TRBD1
size: NA
J: TRBJ2-5
DNA: TGCGCCAGCCGAACAGGGGTCCCTGAAGAGACCCAGTACTTC
CDR3: CASRTGVPEETQYF

V: TRBV7-9
length: 14
D: TRBD1
size: NA
J: TRBJ1-2
DNA: TGTGCCAGCAGCCTTTTACAGGGGGACTATGGCTACACCTTC
CDR3: CASSLLQGDYGYTF

V: TRBV4-3
length: 19
D: TRBD1
size: NA
J: TRBJ1-3
DNA: TGCGCCAGCAGCCAATGGATCATTGGACAGGGCACTTCTGGAAACACCATATATTTT
CDR3: CASSQWIIGQGTSGNTIYF

V: TRBV27
length: 16
D: NA
size: NA
J: TRBJ2-1
DNA: TGTGCCAGCAGTTTATTGTTCTCGGGTACTTACAATGAGCAGTTCTTC
CDR3: CASSLLFSGTYNEQFF

V: TRBV5-1
length: 17
D: NA
size: NA
J: TRBJ2-5
DNA: TGCGCCAGCAGCTTGGCCAAATTCATGACAGGCCAAGAGACCCAGTACTTC
CDR3: CASSLAKFMTGQETQYF

V: TRBV30
length: 14
D: NA
size: NA
J: TRBJ2-7
DNA: TGTGCCTGGAGTAGGGCGGGGAGCTCCTACGAGCAGTACTTC
CDR3: CAWSRAGSSYEQYF

V: TRBV6-4
length: 14
D: TRBD1
size: NA
J: TRBJ1-1
DNA: TGTGCCAGCAGCAATTCCAGGGGGGACACTGAAGCTTTCTTT
CDR3: CASSNSRGDTEAFF

V: TRBV2
length: 13
D: TRBD1
size: NA
J: TRBJ1-2
DNA: TGTGCCAGCAGTGAACAGGGGGCCGATGGCTACACCTTC
CDR3: CASSEQGADGYTF

V: TRBV18
length: 13
D: NA
size: once
J: TRBJ1-2
DNA: TGTGCCAGCTCACCAGCATCAGGCGATGGCTACACCTTC
CDR3: CASSPASGDGYTF

V: TRBV6-5
length: 15
D: TRBD1
size: NA
J: TRBJ2-1
DNA: TGTGCCAGCAGAGTCGACAGGGGGGGTTGGGATGAGCAGTTCTTC
CDR3: CASRVDRGGWDEQFF

V: TRBV4-1
length: 14
D: TRBD2
size: NA
J: TRBJ2-7
DNA: TGCGCCAGCAGCCAAACCGGGGGGGTCGAGGAGCAGTACTTC
CDR3: CASSQTGGVEEQYF

V: TRBV15
length: 13
D: TRBD1
size: NA
J: TRBJ1-3
DNA: TGTGCCACCGGGACAGGGAAATCGAACACCATATATTTT
CDR3: CATGTGKSNTIYF

V: TRBV19
length: 14
D: TRBD1
size: NA
J: TRBJ1-2
DNA: TGTGCAAGTATAAGACAGGGGGCCTTCTATGGCTACACCTTC
CDR3: CASIRQGAFYGYTF